Only a few counts were recorded for the clone carrying this T cell receptor (beta chain). A universal primer site was created by template switching, with the cDNA bearing unique molecular identifiers. TCRdb recomputed calls from the 5' RACE reads with MiXCR, one row per CDR3 protein. Of about 720,000 distinct CDR3 sequences in the sample, about 20% were seen once. Trimming at V came to 10 bases and at J to 2 bases, leaving 5 bases not matched to a gene. The CDR3 consists of 13 residues. Per the germline V gene, CDR1 is WNHNN and CDR2 is SYGVQD (reference sequence). The entry originates in a study of identical twins. The same data also contributed to another study, on T cells expressing NK-cell markers.

The rearrangement links TRBV10-1 to TRBJ2-3; 8 bases are a match to TRBD2. The receptor was derived from a woman aged 18 to 35 in good health. The sequencing sample was made of PBMCs. The CDR3: CATQREITDTQYF. Written as DNA, the CDR3 is TGCGCCACCCAGCGGGAGATCACAGATACGCAGTATTTT.